Presented here are 7 T cell receptor beta chains from one specimen sequenced in a study of patients and donors after allogeneic stem cell transplantation. TCRdb reprocessed the RT-PCR reads with MiXCR, giving one entry per CDR3 protein. The data contain 2,000 to 3,000 distinct CDR3 sequences, roughly 3.7% of them singletons. Sequenced: blood, either unsorted or a sorted T cell fraction (not recorded which). These receptors came from a human donor who was either an allogeneic HSCT recipient or a stem cell or donor lymphocyte infusion donor (not recorded which). It is not recorded whose cells these are; they may come from a transplant donor.

By sample share, this clonotype is medium-sized. V usage is TRBV7-9 and J usage is TRBJ1-5; D unclear. CDR3 size: 14 residues. Trimming pared 3 bases from V and 4 bases from J, leaving 10 bases between. Germline V gives CDR1 SEHNR, CDR2 FQNEAQ (reference sequence). As DNA, the CDR3 is TGTGCCAGCAGCTTCGAGGCCGGTAATCAGCCCCAGCATTTT. Amino acid sequence: CASSFEAGNQPQHF.

At least ten counts were recorded for this clonotype. The J gene is TRBJ2-3, the V gene TRBV28, with D unresolved. CDR1 MDHEN and CDR2 SYDVKM come from the germline V gene. The germline V and J ends were trimmed by 3 bases and 6 bases, with 4 bases remaining between them. CDR3 length: 11 residues. As DNA, the CDR3 is TGTGCCAGCAGTTTGATGGATACGCAGTATTTT. It translates to CASSLMDTQYF.

This clonotype is labeled as medium-sized. The rearrangement links TRBV5-4 to TRBJ1-2, with D possibly matching TRBD1 (5 bases). This CDR3 is built from 13 residues. The germline CDR1 and CDR2 sequences are SGHNT and YYREEE (reference sequence). V was cut by 1 base and J by 2 bases, with 6 bases left in between. CDR3 residues: CASSLWDNYGYTF. Here the CDR3 DNA reads TGTGCCAGCAGCTTGTGGGACAACTATGGCTACACCTTC.

This clonotype came up many times. The rearrangement joins TRBV7-2 to TRBJ2-7; 7 bases are shared with TRBD1. The V and J ends lost 5 bases and 1 base, in that order; junction bases with no gene match: 11. Germline-derived CDR1 and CDR2 are SGHTA and FQGNSA. CDR3 size: 16 residues. As DNA, the CDR3 is TGTGCCAGCAGCCCCACGGGACAGCGATTGTCCTACGAGCAGTACTTC. Its translation: CASSPTGQRLSYEQYF. The complete variable domain, with remaining parts taken from reference TRBV7-2 and TRBJ2-7, reads GAGVSQSPSNKVTEKGKDVELRCDPISGHTALYWYRQSLGQGLEFLIYFQGNSAPDKSGLPSDRFSAERTGGSVSTLTIQRTQQEDSAVYLCASSPTGQRLSYEQYFGPGTRLTVT.

This clonotype showed up many times. J is TRBJ1-2 and V is TRBV19, with 8 bases that match TRBD1. Germline loops: CDR1 LNHDA, CDR2 SQIVND (reference sequence). V trimming: 10 bases; J trimming: 6 bases; junction bases outside the gene matches: 13. The CDR3 is 14 residues long. The CDR3 here is CATGSGTGLNGYTF. DNA of the CDR3: TGTGCCACTGGAAGTGGGACAGGTCTAAATGGCTACACCTTC.

The table lists this clonotype with a few counts. V is TRBV19 and J is TRBJ2-7; 8 bases align to TRBD2. In germline, CDR1 is LNHDA, CDR2 SQIVND (reference sequence). The length of the CDR3 is 15 residues. V lost 2 bases to trimming and J lost 2 bases; unmatched junction nucleotides: 5. CDR3 sequence (DNA): TGTGCCAGTAGTATAACGGGAGGGGTGGCCTACGAGCAGTACTTC. This gives the protein CASSITGGVAYEQYF.

This clonotype occurred many times. The chain recombines TRBV9 with TRBJ2-2; 8 bases are shared with TRBD1. V lost 2 bases to trimming and J lost 4 bases; unmatched junction nucleotides: 4. Per the germline V gene, CDR1 is SGDLS and CDR2 is YYNGEE. The length of the CDR3 is 15 residues. The CDR3 coding sequence is TGTGCCAGCAGCGTTCTGGACAGGGCCACCGGGGAGCTGTTTTTT. Amino acid sequence: CASSVLDRATGELFF. Looking up the rest from reference TRBV9 and TRBJ2-2 gives the full variable domain: DSGVTQTPKHLITATGQRVTLRCSPRSGDLSVYWYQQSLDQGLQFLIQYYNGEERAKGNILERFSAQQFPDLHSELNLSSLELGDSALYFCASSVLDRATGELFFGEGSRLTVL.